This TCR beta chain was obtained from a study of blood T cell repertoires in COVID-19. Study context: The United States, Italy and Spain supplied acute and convalescent COVID-19 samples. Sources were T cells, B-cell-depleted T cells, or PBMCs; the material itself was cDNA or gDNA.

Per germline, CDR1 ENHRY and CDR2 SYGVKD. The V end was cut by 4 bases, the J end by 3 bases, with 11 bases between. The CDR3 extends over 14 amino acids. As handled by the study authors: Cell counts per sample came from amplifying reference gene primers. Data came from immunoSEQ multiplex PCR; TCRdb stores just in-frame clones and leaves some out. That table gives V, J and clone size, and the DNA gave D and trimming. Among 110,000 to 150,000 clones listed, approximately 80% were seen once. This chain uses TRBV10-3 with TRBJ2-3; D is possibly TRBD1 (5 bases). The sample consisted of peripheral blood. The clonotype was recovered from a human donor in a cohort sampled during active COVID-19. Written as DNA, the CDR3 is TGTGCCATCAGTGGGGGCAGGGAAACAGATACGCAGTATTTT. It encodes CAISGGRETDTQYF.